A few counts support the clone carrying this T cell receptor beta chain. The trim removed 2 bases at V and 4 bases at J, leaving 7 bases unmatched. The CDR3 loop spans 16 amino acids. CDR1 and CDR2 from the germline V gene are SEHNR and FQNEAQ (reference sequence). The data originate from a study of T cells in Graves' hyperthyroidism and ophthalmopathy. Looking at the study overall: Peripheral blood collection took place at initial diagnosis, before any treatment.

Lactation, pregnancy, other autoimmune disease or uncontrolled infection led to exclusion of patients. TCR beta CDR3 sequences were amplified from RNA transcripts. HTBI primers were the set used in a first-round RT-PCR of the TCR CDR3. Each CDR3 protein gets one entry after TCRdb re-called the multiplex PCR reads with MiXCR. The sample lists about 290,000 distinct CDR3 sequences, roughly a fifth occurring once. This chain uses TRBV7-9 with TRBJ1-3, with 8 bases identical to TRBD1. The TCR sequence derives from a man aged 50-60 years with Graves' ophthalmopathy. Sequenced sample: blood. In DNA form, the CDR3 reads TGTGCCAGCAGCTTATGGACAGGGTTCGGAGGAAACACCATATATTTT. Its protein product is CASSLWTGFGGNTIYF.